The text below deals with one TCR beta chain. Its cognate antigen is unknown. TCRdb called the 5' RACE reads again in MiXCR, with one record for every CDR3 protein. Of more than 110,000 distinct CDR3 sequences in the sample, more than 13% were seen once. The sample originates from a study of T-cell memory formation after mild COVID-19. General study points: Pre-infection memory held some responding clones, suggesting pre-existing cross-reactive T cells responded. There was a balanced CD4/CD8 profile in clones contracting day 15 to 85, and later expanders leaned CD4+. The CD4+ clones that contracted clustered mainly within CM and EM, and the CD8+ clones concentrated in EMRA.

This CDR3 is 14 amino acids long. J lost 1 base, V lost 6 bases, and 6 bases had no gene match. Germline loops: CDR1 MGHRA, CDR2 YSYEKL. Sequencing was carried out using PBMCs or a T cell subset sorted from them (not recorded which). V usage is TRBV4-1 and J usage is TRBJ2-7, with 7 bases lining up with TRBD1. The TCR sequence derives from an adult woman who had mild COVID-19 (a few samples of this study predate the infection). Cell type and time point are not known. Written as DNA, the CDR3 is TGCGCCAGCAGGCCGACAGGGTGGTCCTACGAGCAGTACTTC. This encodes CASRPTGWSYEQYF.